These 17 T cell receptor beta chains were all obtained from the same sample, sequenced in a study of T cells in localized non-small cell lung cancer. The table came from immunoSEQ multiplex PCR; TCRdb's copy has only in-frame clones and leaves some out. The table shows about 52,000 clones, with around nine tenths occurring only once. The starting material was PBMCs, obtained before any cancer treatment. The receptors were gathered from a female donor with stage II lung adenocarcinoma.

The chain has TRBV27 and TRBJ1-3, with 9 bases identical to TRBD1. Germline CDR1 reads MNHEY; CDR2 reads SMNVEV (reference sequence). This CDR3 region has 16 residues. After removal of 1 base from V and 4 bases from J, the junction contained 5 bases not matched to a gene. CDR3 bases: TGTGCCAGCAGTTTATATGGGACAGGGTCCGGAAACACCATATATTTT. Its translation: CASSLYGTGSGNTIYF.

J is TRBJ1-6 and V is TRBV29-1; 9 bases fit TRBD1. The CDR3 spans 14 residues. CDR1 is SQVTM, CDR2 ANQGSEA, per germline. V gave up 5 bases and J gave up 9 bases; unmatched junction bases: 8. The CDR3 spells CSVITGGVGSPLHF. The CDR3 DNA sequence: TGCAGCGTTATAACAGGGGGCGTGGGTTCACCCCTCCACTTT.

This rearrangement joins TRBV6-6 to TRBJ2-1; TRBD1 matches 7 bases. Germline-derived CDR1 and CDR2 are MNHNY and SVGAGI (reference sequence). CDR3 length: 15 amino acids. Trimming took 7 bases from V and 0 from J; bases not matched to a gene: 6. The CDR3 loop is CASTTGQSSYNEQFF. The CDR3 region has the DNA TGTGCCAGCACCACGGGACAGTCCTCCTACAATGAGCAGTTCTTC.

The rearrangement joins TRBV19 to TRBJ1-6, with D uncertain. Trimming cost V 5 bases and J 8 bases, with 16 bases left between them. This CDR3 is 15 amino acids long. The germline gives CDR1 LNHDA, CDR2 SQIVND (reference sequence). This CDR3 reads CASSQRREGHSPLHF. The DNA of the CDR3 is TGTGCCAGTAGTCAAAGAAGGGAAGGGCATTCACCCCTCCACTTT.

V is TRBV11-2 and J is TRBJ2-1; 8 nucleotides match TRBD2. There are 16 residues in the CDR3. Germline assignment: CDR1 SGHAT and CDR2 FQNNGV. V dropped 1 base and J dropped 5; count of bases not matched to a gene: 7. The CDR3: CASSLGIAGKNNEQFF. The CDR3 bases are TGTGCCAGCAGCTTAGGTATAGCGGGGAAGAACAATGAGCAGTTCTTC.

This clone was seen a single time. The chain joins TRBV20-1 to TRBJ2-5; D not certain. The CDR3 sequence is 11 residues long. V lost 3 bases and J 5 bases, leaving 7 bases between the germline ends. Germline-derived CDR1 and CDR2 are DFQATT and SNEGSKA (reference sequence). The CDR3 reads CSASPKETQYF. The CDR3 DNA follows: TGCAGTGCTAGCCCGAAGGAGACCCAGTACTTC.

The chain combines TRBV27 with TRBJ1-2, with a weak D call TRBD1 (6 bases). Germline V gene lookup returns CDR1 MNHEY and CDR2 SMNVEV (reference sequence). The CDR3 extends over 14 amino acids. V lost 5 bases to trimming and J lost 4 bases, with 14 bases between them. The CDR3 DNA reads as TGTGCCAGCAGTAGGGACACCTTCATCTATGGCTACACCTTC. This codes for CASSRDTFIYGYTF.

The chain carries TRBV2 and TRBJ1-6; D possibly corresponds to TRBD1 (5 bases). Germline loops: CDR1 SNHLY, CDR2 FYNNEI. This CDR3 is built from 12 residues. V lost 6 bases, J lost 10 bases, and 10 bases lay in between. In DNA form, the CDR3 reads TGTGCCAGCAGGGTAGGGGAATCACCCCTCCACTTT. It is translated as CASRVGESPLHF.

The chain joins TRBV2 to TRBJ2-7; D is ambiguous. Trimming took off 0 bases at V and 5 bases at J, with 8 bases between the two ends. This CDR3 comprises 13 residues. CDR1 and CDR2 (germline): SNHLY, FYNNEI. Here the CDR3 DNA reads TGTGCCAGCAGTGAAGCGCTTAGGGACGAGCAGTACTTC. It codes for CASSEALRDEQYF.

This CDR3 is CASSESISPVNYGYTF. CDR3 DNA: TGCGCCAGCAGTGAGTCCATCTCTCCTGTTAACTATGGCTACACCTTC. This chain uses TRBV10-2 with TRBJ1-2; D not certain. Per germline, CDR1 WSHSY and CDR2 SAAADI. CDR3 length: 16 residues. Trimming shortened V by 0 bases and J by 1 base, and 12 bases separated the two germline ends.

This chain joins TRBV14 and TRBJ1-1, with a tentative D call TRBD1 (5 bases). This CDR3 is built from 14 residues. The germline V and J ends were trimmed by 4 bases and 10 bases, with 19 bases remaining between them. Germline V lookup: CDR1 SGHDN, CDR2 FVKESK. CDR3 sequence reads: CASSPHSWGWGAFF. In DNA, the CDR3 is TGTGCCAGCAGCCCCCACAGTTGGGGCTGGGGAGCTTTCTTT.

V gene TRBV7-2 combines with J gene TRBJ2-5; 9 positions agree with TRBD2. V was pared by 0 bases and J by 5 bases, with 4 bases of the junction left unmatched. This CDR3 comprises 15 residues. CDR1 is SGHTA and CDR2 is FQGNSA in the germline V gene. The CDR3 DNA reads TGTGCCAGCAGCTTAGCCGGGACTAGCTCCGAGACCCAGTACTTC. Translation: CASSLAGTSSETQYF.

The chain recombines TRBV6-5 with TRBJ1-1; no clear D gene. The V gene's germline CDR1 is MNHEY and CDR2 SVGAGI. The CDR3 contains 13 residues. The V end lost 7 bases, the J end lost 1 base, and 10 bases lay between the germline ends. As DNA, the CDR3 is TGTGCCAGCAACCCTGACAAGAACACTGAAGCTTTCTTT. Protein: CASNPDKNTEAFF.

The rearrangement uses TRBV4-2 and TRBJ2-4; 9 positions match TRBD2. This CDR3 spans 18 amino acids. V lost 0 bases to trimming and J lost 0 bases; unmatched junction nucleotides: 6. Germline V gene sequence: CDR1 LGHNA, CDR2 YNFKEQ. CDR3 residues: CASSQDGSGGLAKNIQYF. The CDR3 bases are TGTGCCAGCAGCCAAGATGGAAGCGGGGGGTTAGCCAAAAACATTCAGTACTTC.

In its sample, this clone was seen a few times. The chain carries TRBV4-2 and TRBJ1-2, with D perhaps TRBD1 (5 bases). CDR1 LGHNA and CDR2 YNFKEQ come from the germline V gene. V lost 1 base, J lost 7 bases, and 16 bases lay in between. CDR3 length: 15 amino acids. The CDR3 DNA reads as TGTGCCAGCAGCCAAGGATTGGGAGGGGCCGGTGGCTACACCTTC. It codes for CASSQGLGGAGGYTF.

V gene TRBV13 combines with J gene TRBJ2-3; the D gene is possibly TRBD1 (6 bases). Germline CDR1 PRHDT, CDR2 FYEKMQ (reference sequence). Between the trimmed V and J ends, which lost 4 bases and 2 bases, there was a span of 10 bases. The CDR3 contains 14 residues. The DNA of the CDR3 is TGTGCCAGCAGCTCAGGGGAGATCACAGATACGCAGTATTTT. Encoded protein: CASSSGEITDTQYF.

The genes are TRBV5-1 and TRBJ2-1; 8 nucleotides match TRBD1. The CDR3 loop spans 16 amino acids. J was trimmed by 2 bases and V by 4 bases; bases with no gene match: 8. Germline values: CDR1 SGHRS, CDR2 YFSETQ. The CDR3 DNA follows: TGCGCCAGCAGCAAGACAGGGGCCCACACCTACAATGAGCAGTTCTTC. Protein sequence: CASSKTGAHTYNEQFF.